This T cell receptor beta chain was documented in a study of blood T cell repertoires in COVID-19. Participant age was roughly 18 to 100 years, and participants resided in fewer than 30 US areas. In the original analysis: Cell counts per sample came from amplifying reference gene primers. Produced via immunoSEQ multiplex PCR; TCRdb's table is partial and in-frame only. From that table come the V and J calls and clone size; the DNA was used to work out D and trimming. The table lists about 320,000 clones, approximately 90% of them singletons, with roughly 3.6% in the top ten. The CDR3 sequence is 14 residues long. The V and J ends lost 5 bases and 7 bases respectively, with 18 bases between them. The germline CDR1 and CDR2 sequences are SGHTA and FQGNSA.

This chain links TRBV7-2 with TRBJ2-7; D perhaps matches TRBD2 (5 bases). Sequenced sample: PBMCs or T cells enriched from blood (not recorded which). The sequence was collected from a woman in her twenties or thirties who had been exposed to COVID-19. CDR3 in amino acids: CASSLGSGIGEQYF. The CDR3 DNA sequence: TGTGCCAGCAGCCTTGGATCGGGGATTGGGGAGCAGTACTTC.